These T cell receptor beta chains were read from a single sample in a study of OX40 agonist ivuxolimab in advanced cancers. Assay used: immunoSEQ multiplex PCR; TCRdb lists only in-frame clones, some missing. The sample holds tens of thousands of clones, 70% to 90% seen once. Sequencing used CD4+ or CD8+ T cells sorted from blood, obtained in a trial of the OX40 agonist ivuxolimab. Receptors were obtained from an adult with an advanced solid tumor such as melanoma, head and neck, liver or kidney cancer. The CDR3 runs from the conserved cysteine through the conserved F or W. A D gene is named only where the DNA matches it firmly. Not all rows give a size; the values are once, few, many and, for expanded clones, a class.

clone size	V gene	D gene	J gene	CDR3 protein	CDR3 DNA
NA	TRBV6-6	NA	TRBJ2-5	CAMGGSETQYF	TGTGCGATGGGTGGGTCCGAGACCCAGTACTTC
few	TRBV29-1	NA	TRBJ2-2	CSARPWGAANTGELFF	TGCAGCGCACGCCCATGGGGGGCAGCGAACACCGGGGAGCTGTTTTTT
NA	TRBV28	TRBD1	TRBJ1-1	CASNPYQGGGLKAFF	TGTGCCAGCAACCCTTATCAGGGGGGCGGACTAAAAGCTTTCTTT
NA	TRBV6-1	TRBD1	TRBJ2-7	CASRARDRQTYEQYF	TGTGCCAGCAGGGCCAGGGACAGACAAACCTACGAGCAGTACTTC
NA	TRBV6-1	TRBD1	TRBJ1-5	CASSEWDSPPHF	TGTGCCAGCAGTGAGTGGGACAGTCCTCCGCATTTT
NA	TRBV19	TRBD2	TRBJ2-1	CASSTRLAGGVGYNEQFF	TGTGCCAGTAGTACCCGACTAGCGGGAGGGGTCGGCTACAATGAGCAGTTCTTC
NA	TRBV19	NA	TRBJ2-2	CASSTQAGELFF	TGTGCCAGTAGTACGCAGGCCGGGGAGCTGTTTTTT
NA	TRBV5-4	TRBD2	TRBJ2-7	CASGELAGGIYEQYF	TGTGCCAGCGGGGAACTAGCGGGAGGGATCTACGAGCAGTACTTC
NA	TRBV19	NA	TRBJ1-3	CASTPNLDSGNTIYF	TGTGCCAGTACCCCAAACCTCGATTCTGGAAACACCATATATTTT
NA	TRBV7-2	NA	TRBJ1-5	CASSLEGGAAQPQHF	TGTGCCAGCAGCTTAGAGGGGGGAGCGGCTCAGCCCCAGCATTTT
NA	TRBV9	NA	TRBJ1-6	CASSASGQTNSPLHF	TGTGCCAGCAGCGCTAGCGGACAGACAAATTCACCCCTCCACTTT
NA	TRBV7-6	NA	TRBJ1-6	CASSLAGGRGNNSPLHF	TGTGCCAGCAGCTTAGCGGGCGGGAGGGGTAATAATTCACCCCTCCACTTT
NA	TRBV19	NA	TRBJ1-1	CASRRTAMNTEAFF	TGTGCCAGTAGACGGACAGCGATGAACACTGAAGCTTTCTTT
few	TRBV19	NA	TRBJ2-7	CASSISPRWSVYEQYF	TGTGCCAGTAGTATTTCCCCCCGATGGTCCGTCTACGAGCAGTACTTC
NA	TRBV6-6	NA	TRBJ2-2	CASSPQFTGELFF	TGTGCCAGCAGTCCCCAGTTTACCGGGGAGCTGTTTTTT
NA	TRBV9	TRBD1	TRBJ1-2	CASSPGGSYYGYTF	TGTGCCAGCAGCCCAGGGGGTAGTTACTATGGCTACACCTTC
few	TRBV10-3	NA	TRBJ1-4	CAISESFLSATNEKLFF	TGTGCCATCAGTGAGTCCTTCCTTTCTGCAACTAATGAAAAACTGTTTTTT
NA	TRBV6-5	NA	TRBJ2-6	CASRSGGGGANVLTF	TGTGCCAGCAGATCAGGTGGCGGAGGGGCCAACGTCCTGACTTTC
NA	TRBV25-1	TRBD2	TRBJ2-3	CASSEASGNSDTQYF	TGTGCCAGCAGTGAAGCTAGCGGGAATTCAGATACGCAGTATTTT
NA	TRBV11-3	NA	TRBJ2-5	CASSLSPGETQYF	TGTGCCAGCAGCTTATCCCCGGGAGAGACCCAGTACTTC
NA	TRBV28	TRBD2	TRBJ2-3	CASSSLLAVRTDTQYF	TGTGCCAGCAGTTCCCTTCTAGCGGTTAGGACAGATACGCAGTATTTT
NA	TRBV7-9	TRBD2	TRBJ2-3	CASSPRTSGGLVTDTQYF	TGTGCCAGCAGCCCACGGACTAGCGGGGGCCTAGTCACAGATACGCAGTATTTT
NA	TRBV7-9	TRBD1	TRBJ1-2	CASSFSGGVGGYGYTF	TGTGCCAGCAGCTTTTCAGGGGGCGTTGGGGGCTATGGCTACACCTTC
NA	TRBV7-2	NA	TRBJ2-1	CASKLDRYNEQFF	TGTGCCAGCAAACTTGACCGATACAATGAGCAGTTCTTC
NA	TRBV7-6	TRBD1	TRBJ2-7	CASRSTGGYEQYF	TGTGCCAGCAGATCTACAGGGGGCTACGAGCAGTACTTC
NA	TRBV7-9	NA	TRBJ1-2	CASSLDPGRWGYTF	TGTGCCAGCAGCTTAGACCCAGGGCGTTGGGGCTACACCTTC
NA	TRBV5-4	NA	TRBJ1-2	CASSSDSYGYTF	TGTGCCAGCAGCTCGGACAGCTATGGCTACACCTTC
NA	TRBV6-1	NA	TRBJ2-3	CASRSPRGSADTQYF	TGTGCCAGCAGGTCCCCCAGGGGAAGTGCAGATACGCAGTATTTT
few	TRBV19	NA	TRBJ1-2	CASSRYGYTF	TGTGCCAGTAGTCGGTATGGCTACACCTTC
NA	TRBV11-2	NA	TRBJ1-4	CASTQWGATNEKLFF	TGTGCCAGCACTCAATGGGGAGCAACTAATGAAAAACTGTTTTTT
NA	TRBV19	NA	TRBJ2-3	CASSSSGPLRDTQYF	TGTGCCAGTAGTTCCTCCGGGCCCCTGAGGGATACGCAGTATTTT
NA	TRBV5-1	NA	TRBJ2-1	CASSDQYNEQFF	TGCGCCAGCAGCGACCAGTACAATGAGCAGTTCTTC
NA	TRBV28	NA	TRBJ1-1	CASRATVNTEAFF	TGTGCCAGCAGAGCGACAGTGAACACTGAAGCTTTCTTT
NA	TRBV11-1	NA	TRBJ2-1	CASTITRGSNNEQFF	TGTGCCAGCACTATTACAAGAGGCAGTAACAATGAGCAGTTCTTC
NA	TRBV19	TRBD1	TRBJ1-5	CASMRGQGLYNQPQHF	TGTGCCAGTATGAGGGGACAGGGCCTATACAATCAGCCCCAGCATTTT
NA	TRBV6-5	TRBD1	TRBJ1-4	CASRRDRKYNEKLFF	TGTGCCAGCAGACGGGACAGGAAATATAATGAAAAACTGTTTTTT
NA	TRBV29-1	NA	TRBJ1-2	CSVEDTPRGDGGYTF	TGCAGCGTTGAAGATACACCTCGGGGGGATGGCGGCTACACCTTC
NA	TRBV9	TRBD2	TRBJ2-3	CASSVDSGGAFNTQYF	TGTGCCAGCAGCGTAGATAGCGGGGGGGCCTTTAATACGCAGTATTTT
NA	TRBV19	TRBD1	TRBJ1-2	CASSGRDRGNYGYTF	TGTGCCAGTAGTGGTCGGGACAGGGGAAACTATGGCTACACCTTC
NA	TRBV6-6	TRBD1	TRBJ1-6	CASSKPGQGRSSLHF	TGTGCCAGCAGCAAACCGGGACAGGGGAGGTCATCCCTCCACTTT
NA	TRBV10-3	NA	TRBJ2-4	CAISVGAYDIQYF	TGTGCCATCAGTGTAGGGGCGTATGACATTCAGTACTTC
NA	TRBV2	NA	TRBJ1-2	CASSGASGYTF	TGTGCCAGCAGCGGGGCATCTGGCTACACCTTC
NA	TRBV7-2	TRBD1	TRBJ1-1	CASSRTGVLMNTEAFF	TGTGCCAGCAGCCGGACAGGGGTCCTCATGAACACTGAAGCTTTCTTT
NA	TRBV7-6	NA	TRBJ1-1	CASSPGGNTEAFF	TGTGCCAGCAGCCCCGGGGGGAACACTGAAGCTTTCTTT
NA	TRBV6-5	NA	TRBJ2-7	CASSPRGGIYEQYF	TGTGCCAGCAGCCCGAGGGGGGGGATCTACGAGCAGTACTTC
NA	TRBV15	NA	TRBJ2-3	CATSREDRTVNTQYF	TGTGCCACCAGCAGAGAGGACAGAACCGTTAATACGCAGTATTTT
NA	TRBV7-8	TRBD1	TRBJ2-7	CASSFRQGVSYEQYF	TGTGCCAGCAGCTTCAGACAGGGGGTATCCTACGAGCAGTACTTC
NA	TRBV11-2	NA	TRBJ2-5	CASSLTSAGETQYF	TGTGCCAGCAGCTTGACGTCTGCGGGGGAGACCCAGTACTTC
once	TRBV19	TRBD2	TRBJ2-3	CASSILSPGRLTSGLTDTQYF	TGTGCCAGTAGTATACTGAGTCCGGGACGGCTGACTAGCGGCCTCACAGATACGCAGTATTTT
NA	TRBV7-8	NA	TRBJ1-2	CASSLPGGAPGGYTF	TGTGCCAGCAGCTTACCGGGTGGCGCCCCGGGTGGCTACACCTTC
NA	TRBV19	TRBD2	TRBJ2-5	CASSRSSGKETQYF	TGTGCCAGTAGTAGGTCTAGCGGGAAAGAGACCCAGTACTTC
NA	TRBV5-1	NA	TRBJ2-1	CASSFGEFIYNEQFF	TGCGCCAGCAGCTTTGGTGAGTTCATCTACAATGAGCAGTTCTTC
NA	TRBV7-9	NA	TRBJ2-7	CASSRGEDYYWDEQYF	TGTGCCAGCAGCCGGGGTGAAGACTACTATTGGGACGAGCAGTACTTC
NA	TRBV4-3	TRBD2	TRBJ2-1	CASSQDFAGRAQFF	TGCGCCAGCAGCCAAGATTTCGCAGGGAGGGCGCAGTTCTTC
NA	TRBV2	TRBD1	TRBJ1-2	CASTWTGGDYGYTF	TGTGCCAGCACTTGGACAGGGGGCGACTATGGCTACACCTTC
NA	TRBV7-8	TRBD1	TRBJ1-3	CASSDARDRGSGNTIYF	TGTGCCAGCAGCGACGCGAGGGACAGGGGATCCGGAAACACCATATATTTT
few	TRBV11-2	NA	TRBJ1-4	CASSLVGLNEKLFF	TGTGCCAGCAGCTTAGTGGGATTAAATGAAAAACTGTTTTTT
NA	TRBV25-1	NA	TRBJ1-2	CASSEYRGADYGYTF	TGTGCCAGCAGTGAATATCGGGGGGCAGACTATGGCTACACCTTC
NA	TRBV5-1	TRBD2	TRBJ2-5	CASSLAGTSVQETQYF	TGCGCCAGCAGCTTGGCTGGGACTAGCGTCCAAGAGACCCAGTACTTC